Listed here are 13 T cell receptor beta chains from one sample, sequenced in a study of blood T cell repertoires in COVID-19. Profiled with immunoSEQ multiplex PCR; TCRdb holds only in-frame clones, not every one. The repertoire has some 240,000 clones, approximately 84% of them found once; the top ten carry less than 8.5%. Sequenced sample: PBMCs or T cells enriched from blood (not recorded which). The source is a woman in her fifties or sixties who had been exposed to COVID-19.

The chain uses TRBV19 and TRBJ1-5; TRBD1 is a possible D gene (6 bases). There are 14 residues in the CDR3. CDR1 LNHDA and CDR2 SQIVND come from the germline V gene (reference sequence). The V end lost 3 bases, the J end lost 3 bases, and 9 bases lay between the germline ends. The CDR3 sequence: CASSITGPNQPQHF. The DNA for the CDR3 is TGTGCCAGTAGTATCACAGGGCCCAATCAGCCCCAGCATTTT.

Relative to its sample, this clone is medium-sized (0.01 to 0.1%). This chain uses TRBV7-9 with TRBJ1-1; D not certain. The ends were cut back, 7 bases at V and 0 bases at J, with 15 bases in the middle. The CDR3 is 15 amino acids. Germline lookup yields CDR1 SEHNR and CDR2 FQNEAQ (reference sequence). In DNA form, the CDR3 reads TGTGCCAGCATCTCAACGGAGGTCATGAACACTGAAGCTTTCTTT. This gives the protein CASISTEVMNTEAFF.

This clone was recorded only once. The genes are TRBV30 and TRBJ1-1, with TRBD1 identical over 8 bases. CDR3 length equals 15 residues. Germline values: CDR1 GTSNPN, CDR2 SVGIG (reference sequence). Unmatched junction bases numbered 4, after V lost 0 bases and J lost 1 base. The chain's CDR3 is CAWSVGQGRNTEAFF. The CDR3 coding sequence is TGTGCCTGGAGTGTAGGACAGGGAAGGAACACTGAAGCTTTCTTT.

This clone was detected only a few times. This sequence joins TRBV10-3 and TRBJ1-1; D is ambiguous. Germline V gene data show CDR1 as ENHRY and CDR2 as SYGVKD. V lost 0 bases and J 6 bases, leaving 8 bases between the germline ends. The CDR3 spans 13 residues. The CDR3 coding sequence is TGTGCCATCAGTGAGTCAGCCTTGGCTGAAGCTTTCTTT. Residues: CAISESALAEAFF.

CDR3 in amino acids: CASSLQGNTGELFF. CDR3 nucleotides: TGTGCCAGCAGCTTACAGGGAAACACCGGGGAGCTGTTTTTT. The chain has TRBV11-3 and TRBJ2-2; possibly TRBD1 for D (5 bases). Trimming left V 2 bases short and J 2 bases short, with 6 bases between. The CDR3 runs to 14 residues. The germline V gene has CDR1 SGHNT and CDR2 YENEEA.

The rearrangement uses TRBV5-1 and TRBJ1-2; perhaps TRBD1 as D (5 bases). The CDR3 has 14 residues. Trimming shortened V by 3 bases and J by 4 bases, and 13 bases separated the two germline ends. Germline lookup yields CDR1 SGHRS and CDR2 YFSETQ. The CDR3 DNA is TGCGCCAGCAGCTCAGGCGGGGGAAGCTATGGCTACACCTTC. It encodes CASSSGGGSYGYTF.

V usage is TRBV5-1 and J usage is TRBJ1-1; D remains ambiguous. CDR1 and CDR2 from the germline V gene are SGHRS and YFSETQ. This CDR3 has 14 amino acids. Trimming removed 4 bases at V and 1 base at J, with 11 bases between. This CDR3 is CASSPGGGNTEAFF. DNA of the CDR3: TGCGCCAGCAGCCCCGGCGGCGGGAACACTGAAGCTTTCTTT.

The V gene is TRBV29-1, the J gene TRBJ2-2; unclear D gene. Germline V CDR1 and CDR2: SQVTM, ANQGSEA. The CDR3 contains 11 residues. V was pared by 5 bases and J by 4 bases, with 5 bases between. CDR3 region: CSVPGTGELFF. CDR3 in DNA: TGCAGCGTTCCAGGCACCGGGGAGCTGTTTTTT.

The chain has TRBV3-1 (or the pseudogene TRBV3-2) and TRBJ1-2; D gene unclear. Trimming shortened V by 1 base and J by 8 bases, and 14 bases separated the two germline ends. The germline V gene encodes CDR1 LGHDT and CDR2 YNNKEL (reference sequence). This CDR3 has 14 residues. The CDR3 coding sequence is TGTGCCAGCAGCCAAGGACGCGACTTATTGGGCTACACCTTC. Encoded protein: CASSQGRDLLGYTF.

V is TRBV2 and J is TRBJ1-2, with a tentative D call TRBD1 (6 bases). The CDR3 is 14 amino acids. Germline assignment: CDR1 SNHLY and CDR2 FYNNEI. V was trimmed by 4 bases and J by 3 bases, leaving 12 bases between them. CDR3 amino acids: CASSVTKGDYGYTF. The DNA of the CDR3 is TGTGCCAGCAGTGTGACCAAGGGGGACTATGGCTACACCTTC.

A remark on this clone: This specimen includes other DNA sequences encoding the same CDR3. The CDR3 nucleotides are TGCGCCAGCAGTCGCGGGACTGAAGCTTTCTTT. It codes for CASSRGTEAFF. The chain recombines TRBV4-1 with TRBJ1-1; no clear D. The CDR3 covers 11 residues. Looked up from germline, CDR1 is MGHRA and CDR2 is YSYEKL. Trimming cost V 6 bases and J 5 bases, with 7 bases left between them.

This clone was seen only a few times. The chain joins TRBV3-1 (or the pseudogene TRBV3-2) to TRBJ2-7, with 9 bases aligning to TRBD1. Germline CDR1 is LGHDT and CDR2 is YNNKEL (reference sequence). The junction had 1 base not matched to a gene; V was cut back by 1 base and J by 3 bases. CDR3 length: 14 amino acids. The CDR3 DNA is TGTGCCAGCAGCCAAGGGGACAGGGACTACGAGCAGTACTTC. Translated, it gives CASSQGDRDYEQYF.

This rearrangement joins TRBV6-5 to TRBJ1-2; 7 nucleotides line up with TRBD1. V lost 0 bases and J lost 7; bases outside the gene matches: 2. The CDR3 consists of 13 residues. Germline CDR1 reads MNHEY; CDR2 reads SVGAGI. The DNA of the CDR3 is TGTGCCAGCAGTTACTCGGACAGGAGTGGCTACACCTTC. Amino acid sequence: CASSYSDRSGYTF.